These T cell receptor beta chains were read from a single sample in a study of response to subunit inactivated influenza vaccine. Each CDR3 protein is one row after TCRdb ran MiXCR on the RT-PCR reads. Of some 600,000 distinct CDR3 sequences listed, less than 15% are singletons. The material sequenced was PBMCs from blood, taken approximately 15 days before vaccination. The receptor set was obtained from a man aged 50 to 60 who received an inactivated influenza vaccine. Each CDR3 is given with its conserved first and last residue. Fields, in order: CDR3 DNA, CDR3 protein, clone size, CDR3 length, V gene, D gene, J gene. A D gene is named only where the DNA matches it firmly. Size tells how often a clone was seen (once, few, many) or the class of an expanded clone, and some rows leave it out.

CDR3nt: TGTGCCACCCGCGGTCTCTATGGCTACGCCTTC
CDR3aa: CATRGLYGYAF
abundance: few
len: 11
v_gene: TRBV28
d_gene: -
j_gene: TRBJ1-2

CDR3nt: TGTGCCAGCACCCGAGAGAGGCACGCCTACGAGCAGTACTTC
CDR3aa: CASTRERHAYEQYF
abundance: few
len: 14
v_gene: TRBV7-2
d_gene: -
j_gene: TRBJ2-7

CDR3nt: TGTGCCAGCAGCCAAGGGTATGGACGTACGGGCAATGAGCAGTTCTTC
CDR3aa: CASSQGYGRTGNEQFF
abundance: -
len: 16
v_gene: TRBV7-3
d_gene: -
j_gene: TRBJ2-1

CDR3nt: TGCAGTGCTAGTCATTCCACATACGGTATAGATACGCAGTATTTT
CDR3aa: CSASHSTYGIDTQYF
abundance: few
len: 15
v_gene: TRBV20-1
d_gene: -
j_gene: TRBJ2-3

CDR3nt: TGTGCCACCAGTGATCTCAGGAGTGACACAGATACGCAGTATTTT
CDR3aa: CATSDLRSDTDTQYF
abundance: many
len: 15
v_gene: TRBV24-1
d_gene: -
j_gene: TRBJ2-3

CDR3nt: TGTGCCCCCCGGGACAGGGGCCGCTCTGACACTGAAGCTTTCTTT
CDR3aa: CAPRDRGRSDTEAFF
abundance: few
len: 15
v_gene: TRBV6-1
d_gene: TRBD1
j_gene: TRBJ1-1

CDR3nt: TGTGCCAGCAGCTCCCCATGGGGGACAGCGAACACCGGGGAGCTGTTTTTT
CDR3aa: CASSSPWGTANTGELFF
abundance: -
len: 17
v_gene: TRBV7-9
d_gene: TRBD1
j_gene: TRBJ2-2

CDR3nt: TGTGCCAGCAGTTGGAACAGGGGTACCGGGGAGCTGTTTTTT
CDR3aa: CASSWNRGTGELFF
abundance: -
len: 14
v_gene: TRBV12-3/TRBV12-4
d_gene: TRBD1
j_gene: TRBJ2-2

CDR3nt: TGCGCCAGCGGACCCCCGAGGATCTCTGGGGCCAACGTCCTGACTTTC
CDR3aa: CASGPPRISGANVLTF
abundance: once
len: 16
v_gene: TRBV5-1
d_gene: -
j_gene: TRBJ2-6

CDR3nt: TGTGCCAGCAGTCCCGGGCAGGGAAATAACTATGGCTACACCTTC
CDR3aa: CASSPGQGNNYGYTF
abundance: -
len: 15
v_gene: TRBV12-3/TRBV12-4
d_gene: -
j_gene: TRBJ1-2

CDR3nt: TGCAGTGCGGCTGGGGGGCGCAGGGGATTTCCCGGGGAGCTGTTTTTT
CDR3aa: CSAAGGRRGFPGELFF
abundance: many
len: 16
v_gene: TRBV20-1
d_gene: -
j_gene: TRBJ2-2

CDR3nt: TGTGCCAGCAGTTCGGGACAGGGCCTTTCGGCGGAGTACTTC
CDR3aa: CASSSGQGLSAEYF
abundance: few
len: 14
v_gene: TRBV12-3/TRBV12-4
d_gene: TRBD1
j_gene: TRBJ2-7

CDR3nt: TGTGCCAGCAGCTTAGTCTCTCGTGGAGTCACAGATACGCAGTATTTT
CDR3aa: CASSLVSRGVTDTQYF
abundance: -
len: 16
v_gene: TRBV7-8
d_gene: -
j_gene: TRBJ2-3

CDR3nt: TGTGCCAGCAGGATGACAGGGGGCCTCACAGATACGCAGTATTTT
CDR3aa: CASRMTGGLTDTQYF
abundance: -
len: 15
v_gene: TRBV7-6
d_gene: TRBD1
j_gene: TRBJ2-3

CDR3nt: TGTGCCAGCAGCACCGGGTGGAACACTGAAGCTTTCTTT
CDR3aa: CASSTGWNTEAFF
abundance: few
len: 13
v_gene: TRBV9
d_gene: -
j_gene: TRBJ1-1

CDR3nt: TGTGCCAGCAGTGAAACGGGGGCTAGCAAAAACATTCAGTACTTC
CDR3aa: CASSETGASKNIQYF
abundance: -
len: 15
v_gene: TRBV25-1
d_gene: -
j_gene: TRBJ2-4

CDR3nt: TGTGCCAGCAGCAAACAAACAGGGGGCATCTACGAGCAGTACTTC
CDR3aa: CASSKQTGGIYEQYF
abundance: few
len: 15
v_gene: TRBV2
d_gene: TRBD1
j_gene: TRBJ2-7

CDR3nt: TGTGCCAGCAGCTTCTCTGCAAACACCATATATTTT
CDR3aa: CASSFSANTIYF
abundance: few
len: 12
v_gene: TRBV5-6
d_gene: -
j_gene: TRBJ1-3

CDR3nt: TGTGCCAGCAGCTTGGGACGGGGTCCACCCTACGAGCAGTACTTC
CDR3aa: CASSLGRGPPYEQYF
abundance: -
len: 15
v_gene: TRBV7-2
d_gene: -
j_gene: TRBJ2-7

CDR3nt: TGTGCCAGCAGCTCCCTCGGACAGGGGAGCGGCTACACCTTC
CDR3aa: CASSSLGQGSGYTF
abundance: -
len: 14
v_gene: TRBV7-2
d_gene: TRBD1
j_gene: TRBJ1-2

CDR3nt: TGTGCCAGCAGTTTAAGGCTAGCGGGAGCGGGAGAGACCCAGTACTTC
CDR3aa: CASSLRLAGAGETQYF
abundance: -
len: 16
v_gene: TRBV12-3/TRBV12-4
d_gene: TRBD2
j_gene: TRBJ2-5

CDR3nt: TGTGCCAGCACCCAAACACAGACCGGGGAGCTGTTTTTT
CDR3aa: CASTQTQTGELFF
abundance: -
len: 13
v_gene: TRBV12-3/TRBV12-4
d_gene: -
j_gene: TRBJ2-2

CDR3nt: TGCAGCCATTCTCGCTCCAGCTCCTACAATGAGCAGTTCTTC
CDR3aa: CSHSRSSSYNEQFF
abundance: few
len: 14
v_gene: TRBV29-1
d_gene: -
j_gene: TRBJ2-1

CDR3nt: TGTGCCAGTAGTAGGGGTTTCAAGAACTACGAGCAGTACTTC
CDR3aa: CASSRGFKNYEQYF
abundance: -
len: 14
v_gene: TRBV19
d_gene: -
j_gene: TRBJ2-7

CDR3nt: TGTGCCAGCAGCTTGACAGGGATGGAGACCCAGTACTTC
CDR3aa: CASSLTGMETQYF
abundance: few
len: 13
v_gene: TRBV7-2
d_gene: TRBD1
j_gene: TRBJ2-5

CDR3nt: TGTGCCAGCAGCCCCGCCCGGGGACAGCCCCAGCATTTT
CDR3aa: CASSPARGQPQHF
abundance: -
len: 13
v_gene: TRBV3-1
d_gene: -
j_gene: TRBJ1-5

CDR3nt: TGTGCCAGCAGCCAAGATTCGCTAGCGGGAGGGCCTATTTCAGATACGCAGTATTTT
CDR3aa: CASSQDSLAGGPISDTQYF
abundance: many
len: 19
v_gene: TRBV4-2
d_gene: TRBD2
j_gene: TRBJ2-3

CDR3nt: TGTGCCAGCAGTCCAAAACTAGCGGGGGCCCCCACAGATACGCAGTATTTT
CDR3aa: CASSPKLAGAPTDTQYF
abundance: few
len: 17
v_gene: TRBV27
d_gene: TRBD2
j_gene: TRBJ2-3